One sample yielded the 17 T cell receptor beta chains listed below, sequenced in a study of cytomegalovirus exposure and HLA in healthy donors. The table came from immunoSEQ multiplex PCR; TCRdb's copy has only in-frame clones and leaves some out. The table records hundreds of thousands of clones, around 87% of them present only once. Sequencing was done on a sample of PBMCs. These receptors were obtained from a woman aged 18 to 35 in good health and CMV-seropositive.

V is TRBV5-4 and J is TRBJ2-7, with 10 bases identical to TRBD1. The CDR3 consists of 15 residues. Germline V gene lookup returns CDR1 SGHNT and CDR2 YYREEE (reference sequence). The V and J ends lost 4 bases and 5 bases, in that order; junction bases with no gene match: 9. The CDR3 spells CASSPGTGEANEQYF. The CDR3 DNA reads TGTGCCAGCAGCCCGGGGACAGGGGAGGCAAACGAGCAGTACTTC.

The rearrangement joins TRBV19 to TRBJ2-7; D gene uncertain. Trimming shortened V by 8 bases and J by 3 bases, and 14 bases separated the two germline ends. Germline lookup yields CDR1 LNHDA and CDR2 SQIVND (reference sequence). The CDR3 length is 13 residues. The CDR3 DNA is TGTGCCAGTTCGCAAGTAGGCGGCTACGAGCAGTACTTC. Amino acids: CASSQVGGYEQYF.

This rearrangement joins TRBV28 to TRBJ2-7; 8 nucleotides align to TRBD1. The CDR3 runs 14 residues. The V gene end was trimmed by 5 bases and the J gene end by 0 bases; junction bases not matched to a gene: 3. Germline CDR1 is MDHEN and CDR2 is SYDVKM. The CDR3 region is CASSPTGGSYEQYF. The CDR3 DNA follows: TGTGCCAGCAGTCCCACAGGGGGCTCCTACGAGCAGTACTTC.

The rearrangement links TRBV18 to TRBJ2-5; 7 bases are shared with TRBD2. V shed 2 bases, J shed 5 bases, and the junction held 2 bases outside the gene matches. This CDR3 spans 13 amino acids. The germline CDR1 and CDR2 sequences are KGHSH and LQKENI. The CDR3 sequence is CASSPGREETQYF. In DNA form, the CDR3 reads TGTGCCAGCTCACCAGGGAGGGAGGAGACCCAGTACTTC.

The CDR3, as DNA: TGTGCCAGCAGCTTCAGGGATTCTTCCGACGAGCAGTACTTC. This codes for CASSFRDSSDEQYF. V and J are TRBV7-9 and TRBJ2-7; weak D call: TRBD1 (5 bases). Looked up from germline, CDR1 is SEHNR and CDR2 is FQNEAQ (reference sequence). The CDR3 sequence is 14 residues long. V was pared by 3 bases and J by 5 bases, with 14 bases between.

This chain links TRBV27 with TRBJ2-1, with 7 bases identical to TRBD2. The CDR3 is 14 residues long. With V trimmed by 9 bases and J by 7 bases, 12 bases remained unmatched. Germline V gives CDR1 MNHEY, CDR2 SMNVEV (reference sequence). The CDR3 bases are TGTGCCAGTTCCCAGCGGGGAGGGGTTAATGAGCAGTTCTTC. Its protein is CASSQRGGVNEQFF.

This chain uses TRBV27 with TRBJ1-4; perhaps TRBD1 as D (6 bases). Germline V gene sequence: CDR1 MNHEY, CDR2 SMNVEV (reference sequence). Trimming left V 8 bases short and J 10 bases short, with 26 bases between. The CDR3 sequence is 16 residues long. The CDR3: CASGLNPGHRRGKLFF. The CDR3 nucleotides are TGTGCCAGCGGATTAAATCCGGGACACAGACGGGGAAAACTGTTTTTT.

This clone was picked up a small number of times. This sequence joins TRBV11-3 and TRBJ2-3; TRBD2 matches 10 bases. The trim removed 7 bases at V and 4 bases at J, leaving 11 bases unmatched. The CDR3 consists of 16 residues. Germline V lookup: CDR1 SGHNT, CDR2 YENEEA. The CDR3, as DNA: TGTGCCAGCACCCCAGGGGGAGCGGGAGGGCCAGATACGCAGTATTTT. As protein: CASTPGGAGGPDTQYF.

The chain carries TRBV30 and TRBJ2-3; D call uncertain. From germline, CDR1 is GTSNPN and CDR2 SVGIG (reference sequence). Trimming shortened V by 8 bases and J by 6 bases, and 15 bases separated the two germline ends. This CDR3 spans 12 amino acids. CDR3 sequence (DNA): TGTGCCCATTTGGCCCACATGGATACGCAGTATTTT. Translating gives CAHLAHMDTQYF.

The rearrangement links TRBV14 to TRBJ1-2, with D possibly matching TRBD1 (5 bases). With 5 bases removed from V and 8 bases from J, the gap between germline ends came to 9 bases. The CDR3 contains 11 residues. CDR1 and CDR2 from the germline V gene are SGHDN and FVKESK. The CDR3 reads CASSSYRGYTF. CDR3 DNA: TGTGCCAGCAGCTCATACAGGGGCTACACCTTC. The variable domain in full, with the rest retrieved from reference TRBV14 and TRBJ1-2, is EAGVTQFPSHSVIEKGQTVTLRCDPISGHDNLYWYRRVMGKEIKFLLHFVKESKQDESGMPNNRFLAERTGGTYSTLKVQPAELEDSGVYFCASSSYRGYTFGSGTRLTVV.

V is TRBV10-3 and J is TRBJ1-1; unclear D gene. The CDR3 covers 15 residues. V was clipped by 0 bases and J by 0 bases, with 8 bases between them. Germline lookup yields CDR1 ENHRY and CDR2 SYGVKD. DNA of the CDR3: TGTGCCATCAGTGAGTCGACACCTCTGAACACTGAAGCTTTCTTT. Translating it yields CAISESTPLNTEAFF.

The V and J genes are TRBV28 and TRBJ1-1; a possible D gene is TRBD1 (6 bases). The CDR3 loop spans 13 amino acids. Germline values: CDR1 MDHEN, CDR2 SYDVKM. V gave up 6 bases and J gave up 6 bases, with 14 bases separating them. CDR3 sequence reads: CASSLGASAEAFF. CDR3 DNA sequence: TGTGCCAGCAGCCTGGGGGCAAGCGCTGAAGCTTTCTTT.

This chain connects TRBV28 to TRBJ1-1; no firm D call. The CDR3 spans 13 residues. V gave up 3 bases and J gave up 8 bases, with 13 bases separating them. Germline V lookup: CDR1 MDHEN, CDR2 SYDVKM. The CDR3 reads CASSFASLWEAFF. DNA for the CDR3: TGTGCCAGCAGTTTTGCATCTCTATGGGAAGCTTTCTTT.

CDR3 amino acids: CSVEATGRGELFF. In nucleotides, the CDR3 is TGCAGCGTTGAAGCGACAGGGCGTGGGGAGCTGTTTTTT. V gene TRBV29-1 combines with J gene TRBJ2-2; TRBD1 matches 7 bases. The germline V gene has CDR1 SQVTM and CDR2 ANQGSEA. The V segment lost 1 base and the J segment 8 bases; nucleotides outside the gene matches: 4. The CDR3 spans 13 residues.

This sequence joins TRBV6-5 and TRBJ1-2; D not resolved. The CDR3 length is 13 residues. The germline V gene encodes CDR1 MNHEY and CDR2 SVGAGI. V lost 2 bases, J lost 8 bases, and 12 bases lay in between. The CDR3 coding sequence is TGTGCCAGCAGTTACGAGGGCCTGGGAGGCTACACCTTC. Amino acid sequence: CASSYEGLGGYTF.

As DNA, the CDR3 is TGTGCCAGCAGCTTAGGGGCAGATCAGCCCCAGCATTTT. Protein sequence: CASSLGADQPQHF. The V gene is TRBV11-2, the J gene TRBJ1-5, with D hard to call. V lost 1 base, J lost 5 bases, and 6 bases lay in between. The germline V gene encodes CDR1 SGHAT and CDR2 FQNNGV. The CDR3 is made up of 13 amino acids.

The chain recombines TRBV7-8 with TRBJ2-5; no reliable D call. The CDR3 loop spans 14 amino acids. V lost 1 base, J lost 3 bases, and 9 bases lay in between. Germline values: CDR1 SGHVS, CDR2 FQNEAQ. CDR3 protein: CASSLVYRKETQYF. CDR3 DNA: TGTGCCAGCAGCTTAGTTTACAGAAAAGAGACCCAGTACTTC.